One T cell receptor (beta chain) is described in this entry. What it recognizes is unknown. This record belongs to a study of cytomegalovirus exposure and HLA in healthy donors. Findings and limits, study-wide: Cytomegalovirus status was reportedly diagnosed by the classifier with high sensitivity and specificity. TCR sequences were mostly rare, though some public TCRs occurred in many donors.

The ends lost 3 bases at V and 14 bases at J; junction bases unmatched: 12. The germline gives CDR1 SGDLS, CDR2 YYNGEE. This CDR3 region has 14 residues. Profiled with immunoSEQ multiplex PCR; TCRdb holds only in-frame clones, not every one. Here the sample spans 100,000 to 150,000 clones, roughly 95% being singletons. V usage is TRBV9 and J usage is TRBJ1-2; 11 nucleotides line up with TRBD1. The sequenced sample consisted of PBMCs. The source of this sequence is a man between 18 and 35 years old in good health and CMV-seronegative. The CDR3 DNA reads TGTGCCAGCAGCGCGCCACATTGGACAGGGGGCTTTACCTTC. Translation gives CASSAPHWTGGFTF.